This TCR beta chain was retrieved from a study of T cell responses to AZD1222 COVID-19 vaccine. TCRdb keeps only in-frame clones here, not all; method: immunoSEQ multiplex PCR. The sample has approximately 170,000 clones, roughly 92% seen once. This clone has just a few counts. CDR1 and CDR2 from the germline V gene are SGDLS and YYNGEE. This CDR3 comprises 14 residues. V lost 3 bases and J lost 9; bases outside the gene matches: 8. The TCR comes from an adult in good health. The sequenced sample was peripheral blood, obtained on day 0 of AZD1222 vaccination. The chain joins TRBV9 to TRBJ1-5, with 8 bases lining up with TRBD1. As DNA, the CDR3 is TGTGCCAGCAGCGCACAGGGGGGCCATGGGCCCCAGCATTTT. Translating gives CASSAQGGHGPQHF.